The entry that follows covers one T cell receptor beta chain sequence. These data originate in a study of cytotoxic CD8 clonotypes in ibrutinib-treated CLL. With sequencing, the targeted depth ranged from 1 in 200,000 to 1 in 1 million T cells. TCRdb's copy holds only in-frame clones and misses some; the assay was immunoSEQ multiplex PCR. The sample includes 130,000 or so clones, about 80% of them seen just once. The source material was PBMCs, sampled after 12 months of ibrutinib treatment. This sequence originates from a human donor with chronic lymphocytic leukemia.

The CDR3 nucleotides read TGTGCCAGCAGTTTAGGGGGCGGGACCAATGAGCAGTTCTTC. Amino acids: CASSLGGGTNEQFF. This chain links TRBV27 with TRBJ2-1; D is perhaps TRBD1 or TRBD2 (6 bases each). The ends were cut back, 2 bases at V and 6 bases at J, with 11 bases in the middle. This CDR3 comprises 14 residues. Germline CDR1 MNHEY, CDR2 SMNVEV (reference sequence).